Shown below are 30 T cell receptor beta chains from a single sample sequenced in a study of T-cell reconstitution after alpha-beta-depleted transplantation in children. A library of TCRbeta sequences, prepared with unique molecular identifiers, was generated. TCRdb reprocessed the PCR reads via MiXCR and lists one record per CDR3 protein. The sample has about 640,000 distinct CDR3 sequences, approximately 15% seen once. The sample was PBMCs from the stem cell graft donor, taken from the stem cell graft. The receptors were gathered from a human donor who donated a stem cell graft to a child with acute myeloid leukemia.

V is TRBV9 and J is TRBJ2-7; TRBD1 agrees at 8 bases. V trimming: 1 base; J trimming: 7 bases; junction bases outside the gene matches: 13. The germline V gene encodes CDR1 SGDLS and CDR2 YYNGEE. The CDR3 spans 16 residues. This CDR3 reads CASSVSDRGTLVEQYF. In nucleotides, the CDR3 is TGTGCCAGCAGCGTAAGCGACAGGGGCACCTTGGTGGAGCAGTACTTC.

The sample holds many counts of this clonotype. CDR3 DNA: TGCAGTGCCCTCAGCGGGGGGGCCGTTGATGAGCAGTTCTTC. Translated, it gives CSALSGGAVDEQFF. The chain recombines TRBV20-1 with TRBJ2-1; 10 nucleotides agree with TRBD2. This CDR3 spans 14 amino acids. V trimming: 6 bases; J trimming: 8 bases; junction bases outside the gene matches: 10. CDR1 is DFQATT and CDR2 is SNEGSKA in the germline V gene (reference sequence).

At least ten counts were recorded for this clonotype. The rearrangement joins TRBV20-1 to TRBJ2-1, with D unresolved. This CDR3 spans 16 amino acids. With 6 bases removed from V and 6 bases from J, the gap between germline ends came to 24 bases. Germline loops: CDR1 DFQATT, CDR2 SNEGSKA (reference sequence). In nucleotides, the CDR3 is TGCAGTGCCCTAGACTTCACCACGACTGCATCCAATGAGCAGTTCTTC. Residues: CSALDFTTTASNEQFF.

This clonotype was found many times. J is TRBJ2-7 and V is TRBV12-3 or TRBV12-4, with D unclear. This CDR3 contains 13 residues. With 1 base removed from V and 2 bases from J, the gap between germline ends came to 6 bases. CDR3 loop: CASSLGVTYEQYF. The DNA for the CDR3 is TGTGCCAGCAGTTTAGGCGTCACCTACGAGCAGTACTTC.

This clonotype was detected only a few times. The chain links TRBV12-3 or TRBV12-4 to TRBJ1-2, with D possibly being TRBD1 (6 bases). The length of the CDR3 is 15 residues. V dropped 4 bases and J dropped 1 base, with 13 bases sitting between them. This chain's CDR3 is CASSSTGAHNYGYTF. The DNA of the CDR3 is TGTGCCAGCAGTTCGACAGGAGCCCATAACTATGGCTACACCTTC.

V gene TRBV29-1 combines with J gene TRBJ2-5; no clear D. Looked up from germline, CDR1 is SQVTM and CDR2 is ANQGSEA. This CDR3 contains 13 residues. V lost 7 bases, J lost 0 bases, and 12 bases lay in between. The CDR3 spells CSADGDYQETQYF. Here the CDR3 DNA reads TGCAGCGCTGACGGTGATTACCAAGAGACCCAGTACTTC.

On this clonotype itself: A much larger clone is a single base away; this may be a read error. V and J are TRBV20-1 and TRBJ2-1; the match to TRBD2 covers 11 bases. The germline V gene has CDR1 DFQATT and CDR2 SNEGSKA (reference sequence). This CDR3 is 15 amino acids long. The CDR3 DNA sequence: TGCTGTGCTAGCGCTCCTAGCGGGGGGTACAATGAGCAGTTCTTC. Translation gives CCASAPSGGYNEQFF.

This clonotype was counted at least ten times. The rearrangement links TRBV6-5 to TRBJ2-6; D gene ambiguous. This CDR3 has 16 residues. Germline assignment: CDR1 MNHEY and CDR2 SVGAGI. V lost 0 bases, J lost 1 base, and 7 bases lay in between. The CDR3: CASSYSQASGANVLTF. For the CDR3, the DNA is TGTGCCAGCAGTTACTCCCAGGCTTCTGGGGCCAACGTCCTGACTTTC.

The table lists this clonotype with many counts. V and J are TRBV27 and TRBJ2-2, with D possibly TRBD2 on 6 matching bases. The ends were cut back, 8 bases at V and 3 bases at J, with 13 bases in the middle. This CDR3 has 14 residues. CDR1 and CDR2 from the germline V gene are MNHEY and SMNVEV (reference sequence). CDR3 residues: CASQGLPHTGELFF. Here the CDR3 DNA reads TGTGCCAGCCAAGGACTACCACACACCGGGGAGCTGTTTTTT.

Turning to this clonotype: A read error is possible here, since a much larger clone lies one base away. The chain is built from TRBV24-1 and TRBJ2-1; D gene uncertain. This CDR3 has 14 residues. The germline V gene has CDR1 KGHDR and CDR2 SFDVKD. The CDR3 DNA reads TGTGCCACCAGTGATTTGGATCAGTACAATAAGCAGTTCTTC. Encoded protein: CATSDLDQYNKQFF.

The rearrangement joins TRBV6-5 to TRBJ1-6; TRBD1 agrees at 9 bases. Germline V gives CDR1 MNHEY, CDR2 SVGAGI. This CDR3 region has 14 residues. The J segment lost 10 bases and the V segment lost 7 bases, leaving 8 bases of the junction unmatched. The CDR3, as DNA: TGTGCCAGCACCGGGGACAGGGTTTTATCACCCCTCCACTTT. Its protein is CASTGDRVLSPLHF.

A remark on this clonotype: No conserved phenylalanine or tryptophan is present at the end of the CDR3, so a read error is the likely explanation. No DNA is shown, since the ends of the CDR3 on it are uncertain; the CDR3 is the one TCRdb lists. V gene TRBV29-1 combines with J gene TRBJ1-2; whether TRBD1, the table's D call, matches the DNA was not checked. In germline, CDR1 is SQVTM, CDR2 ANQGSEA. The CDR3 has 12 residues if both end residues are counted. CDR3 sequence reads: CSVFSGGDQASL.

This clonotype was seen ten or more times. This chain links TRBV12-3 or TRBV12-4 with TRBJ2-7; unclear D gene. The CDR3 covers 13 residues. V was shortened by 7 bases and J by 0 bases, with 10 bases between the two germline ends. The CDR3 loop is CASTPANSYEQYF. The CDR3 nucleotides read TGTGCCAGCACCCCCGCCAACTCCTACGAGCAGTACTTC.

V gene TRBV21-1 combines with J gene TRBJ2-7; the table's D call, TRBD1, was not checked against the DNA. TRBV21-1 is a pseudogene. The CDR3 contains 15 residues. The CDR3 loop is CANLPRPTGGPEQYV. CDR3 coding DNA: TGTGCCAACCTACCCCGACCGACAGGGGGTCCCGAGCAGTACGTC.

A few counts support this clonotype. V is TRBV6-1 and J is TRBJ2-7; 7 nucleotides line up with TRBD1. Per the germline V gene, CDR1 is MNHNS and CDR2 is SASEGT. The CDR3 is 15 amino acids. After removal of 2 bases from V and 1 base from J, the junction contained 5 bases not matched to a gene. The CDR3 is CASSERTGLSYEQYF. CDR3 bases: TGTGCCAGCAGTGAAAGGACAGGCCTTTCCTACGAGCAGTACTTC.

The sample holds many counts of this clonotype. The V gene is TRBV20-1, the J gene TRBJ2-4; 10 bases are shared with TRBD1. V shed 7 bases, J shed 4 bases, and the junction held 10 bases outside the gene matches. Germline assignment: CDR1 DFQATT and CDR2 SNEGSKA (reference sequence). The CDR3 has 15 residues. This CDR3 reads CSVPMSGQGKNIQYF. The CDR3 nucleotides read TGCAGTGTTCCAATGTCGGGACAGGGGAAAAACATTCAGTACTTC.

In its sample, this clonotype was seen a few times. The chain is built from TRBV12-3 or TRBV12-4 and TRBJ1-2, with 10 bases fitting TRBD1. V lost 6 bases, J lost 4 bases, and 11 bases stayed unmatched. The CDR3 spans 16 residues. The CDR3 DNA is TGTGCCAGCAGCCTGGACAGGGGGGGGGGAATCTATGGCTACACCTTC. Its translation is CASSLDRGGGIYGYTF.

This clonotype was observed many times. The rearrangement joins TRBV7-2 to TRBJ1-1; TRBD1 is a possible D gene (5 bases). The ends were cut back, 5 bases at V and 4 bases at J, with 14 bases in the middle. The germline V gene encodes CDR1 SGHTA and CDR2 FQGNSA. This CDR3 is built from 14 residues. The CDR3, as DNA: TGTGCCAGCAGCCCAGACCGCAGGGTCACTGAAGCTTTCTTT. This encodes CASSPDRRVTEAFF. Filled out from reference TRBV7-2 and TRBJ1-1, the complete variable domain reads GAGVSQSPSNKVTEKGKDVELRCDPISGHTALYWYRQSLGQGLEFLIYFQGNSAPDKSGLPSDRFSAERTGGSVSTLTIQRTQQEDSAVYLCASSPDRRVTEAFFGQGTRLTVV.

Comment on this clonotype: A much bigger clone sits one base away, suggesting this may be a read error. The chain combines TRBV10-3 with TRBJ1-1; TRBD1 might be the D (5 bases). Per the germline V gene, CDR1 is ENHRY and CDR2 is SYGVKD. V lost 8 bases and J 0 bases, leaving 13 bases between the germline ends. The CDR3 sequence is 14 residues long. The CDR3 bases are TGTGCCATCGGTTTACAGGAGATGAACACTGAAGCTTTCTTT. Protein product: CAIGLQEMNTEAFF.

The sample holds a few counts of this clonotype. V usage is TRBV15 and J usage is TRBJ2-7, with D perhaps TRBD1 (6 bases). Germline lookup yields CDR1 LNHNV and CDR2 YYDKDF (reference sequence). Trimming took 0 bases from V and 3 from J, leaving 12 bases between them. This CDR3 comprises 15 residues. CDR3 sequence reads: CATSRDRDNDYEQYF. The CDR3 coding sequence is TGTGCCACCAGCAGAGACCGGGACAACGACTACGAGCAGTACTTC.

The CDR3 DNA reads TGTGCCATCAGTGAGTCGCGTGGGGACTACCCCGGCACCGGGGAGCTGTTTTTT. Its translation: CAISESRGDYPGTGELFF. The chain links TRBV10-3 to TRBJ2-2; 7 bases map to TRBD2. The junction had 11 bases not matched to a gene; V was cut back by 0 bases and J by 4 bases. This CDR3 has 18 residues. Germline-derived CDR1 and CDR2 are ENHRY and SYGVKD.

This clonotype was found many times. V and J are TRBV5-1 and TRBJ1-1, with 7 bases that match TRBD1. Germline CDR1 reads SGHRS; CDR2 reads YFSETQ. This CDR3 is built from 15 residues. The junction had 3 bases not matched to a gene; V was cut back by 1 base and J by 0 bases. In nucleotides, the CDR3 is TGCGCCAGCAGCTTGAGCGACAGGGTGAACACTGAAGCTTTCTTT. It is translated as CASSLSDRVNTEAFF.

Ten or more counts support this clonotype. The chain couples TRBV6-1 to TRBJ2-7; D may match TRBD1 or TRBD2 (6 bases each). The CDR3 runs 16 residues. Germline loops: CDR1 MNHNS, CDR2 SASEGT. V lost 7 bases to trimming and J lost 3 bases, with 22 bases between them. The CDR3 loop reads CASNARATGALYEQYV. DNA of the CDR3: TGTGCCAGCAACGCGCGCGCGACGGGGGCCCTCTACGAGCAGTACGTC.

Ten or more counts support this clonotype. This chain links TRBV7-9 with TRBJ2-3; the D gene is possibly TRBD2 (5 bases). CDR3 length: 14 amino acids. CDR1 SEHNR and CDR2 FQNEAQ come from the germline V gene (reference sequence). V gave up 5 bases and J gave up 0 bases, with 9 bases separating them. CDR3 sequence reads: CASSPSLSTDTQYF. CDR3 sequence (DNA): TGTGCCAGCAGCCCTAGCCTAAGCACAGATACGCAGTATTTT.

This clonotype was counted a few times. This chain connects TRBV21-1 to TRBJ1-2. TRBV21-1 is a documented pseudogene. The CDR3 is 14 residues long. The CDR3 coding sequence is TGTGCCAGCAGCAACAGCTTTGCCAGTTATGGCTACACCTTC. Translated, it gives CASSNSFASYGYTF.

This chain links TRBV7-2 with TRBJ2-2; a possible D gene is TRBD1 (6 bases). V was trimmed by 5 bases and J by 5 bases, leaving 18 bases between them. The CDR3 has 16 amino acids. CDR1 is SGHTA and CDR2 is FQGNSA in the germline V gene. The CDR3, as DNA: TGTGCCAGCAGCCTCGATCCCGGGACAATTACCGGGGAGCTGTTTTTT. It yields the protein CASSLDPGTITGELFF.

This clonotype was detected many times. V is TRBV24-1 and J is TRBJ2-1; D unresolved. The germline V gene encodes CDR1 KGHDR and CDR2 SFDVKD. This CDR3 has 12 amino acids. V shed 3 bases and J shed 8 bases, with 7 bases lying between them. DNA of the CDR3: TGTGCCACCAGTGATAGTCCGGATGAGCAGTTCTTC. Its protein product is CATSDSPDEQFF.

In its sample, this clonotype was seen many times. The V and J genes are TRBV20-1 and TRBJ2-3; TRBD1 aligns across 7 bases. Germline CDR1 is DFQATT and CDR2 is SNEGSKA (reference sequence). Trimming at V came to 0 bases and at J to 6 bases, leaving 9 bases not matched to a gene. The CDR3 is 15 residues long. The CDR3 region is CSARDPAKGADTQYF. In nucleotides, the CDR3 is TGCAGTGCTAGAGATCCGGCGAAGGGGGCGGATACGCAGTATTTT.

This clonotype has ten or more counts. The rearrangement joins TRBV7-3 to TRBJ2-7; 14 bases align to TRBD2. This CDR3 is built from 16 residues. The V gene's germline CDR1 is SGHTA and CDR2 FQGTGA. Germline trimming cut 5 bases from V and 3 bases from J; bases unmatched to any gene: 6. CDR3 bases: TGTGCCAGCAGCCAAACCGGGACTAGCGGGGGCTACGAGCAGTACTTC. It codes for CASSQTGTSGGYEQYF.

This clonotype was observed a handful of times. The chain employs TRBV5-1 and TRBJ1-4, with D unclear. Germline CDR1 and CDR2: SGHRS and YFSETQ. The CDR3 totals 17 residues. V lost 0 bases and J 0 bases, leaving 12 bases between the germline ends. The CDR3 loop reads CASSLDGPFTTNEKLFF. The DNA for the CDR3 is TGCGCCAGCAGCTTGGATGGCCCCTTTACAACTAATGAAAAACTGTTTTTT.